Listed below are T cell receptor beta chains from one sample, sequenced in a study of blood T cells in healthy people across ages. TCRdb itself ran the 5' RACE reads through MiXCR, one entry per CDR3 protein. The repertoire holds around 400,000 distinct CDR3 sequences, with about 52% as singletons. The sequenced sample was blood. Receptors were obtained from a man in his sixties in good health. The CDR3 runs from the conserved cysteine through the conserved F or W. Each record gives: J gene, V gene, D gene, clone size, CDR3 protein, CDR3 DNA. D genes are given only for firm matches. The size field is filled for only some rows; it gives once, few, many or a size class.

>TRBJ2-5|TRBV11-2|NA|few
CASSLRAVLGETQYF
TGTGCCAGCAGCCTCCGGGCCGTGCTGGGGGAGACCCAGTACTTC
>TRBJ2-7|TRBV6-2/TRBV6-3|TRBD1|NA
CASSGTGGRYEQYF
TGTGCCAGCAGTGGGACAGGGGGTCGCTACGAGCAGTACTTC
>TRBJ2-5|TRBV11-2|NA|NA
CASSLHDEQYF
TGTGCCAGCAGCTTACACGATGAGCAGTACTTC
>TRBJ2-7|TRBV7-2|TRBD2|NA
CASSLVGGRTYEQYF
TGTGCCAGCAGCTTAGTAGGCGGGAGGACCTACGAGCAGTACTTC
>TRBJ2-3|TRBV11-1|TRBD2|once
CASSSRTSGVGTDTQYF
TGTGCCAGCAGCTCAAGGACTAGCGGAGTGGGCACAGATACGCAGTATTTT
>TRBJ1-6|TRBV5-6|NA|NA
CASSLSQWTGSRGSPLHF
TGTGCCAGCAGCTTGTCTCAGTGGACGGGTTCAAGAGGTTCACCCCTCCACTTT
>TRBJ2-5|TRBV29-1|NA|NA
CSVRPSETQYF
TGCAGCGTCCGGCCGTCAGAGACCCAGTACTTC
>TRBJ2-3|TRBV29-1|TRBD2|NA
CSVESPTSGDTDTQYF
TGCAGCGTTGAATCTCCGACTAGCGGGGACACAGATACGCAGTATTTT
>TRBJ1-2|TRBV3-1|NA|few
CASRPTQNYGYTF
TGTGCCAGCAGGCCGACCCAGAACTATGGCTACACCTTC
>TRBJ2-3|TRBV29-1|NA|NA
CSVLQISTVDTQYF
TGCAGCGTTCTTCAAATTTCCACAGTGGATACGCAGTATTTT
>TRBJ2-5|TRBV27|TRBD1|NA
CASSRAQGVKTQYF
TGTGCCAGCAGTCGGGCTCAGGGGGTCAAGACCCAGTACTTC
>TRBJ2-7|TRBV3-1|NA|NA
CASSQDLTTGYEQYF
TGTGCCAGCAGCCAAGATTTAACTACTGGCTACGAGCAGTACTTC
>TRBJ2-7|TRBV12-3/TRBV12-4|TRBD1|NA
CASVGQASYEQYF
TGTGCCAGCGTGGGACAGGCCTCCTACGAGCAGTACTTC
>TRBJ2-3|TRBV29-1|NA|NA
CSVVAGRTDTQYF
TGCAGCGTTGTGGCAGGACGCACAGATACGCAGTATTTT
>TRBJ2-3|TRBV12-3/TRBV12-4|NA|NA
CASSMWGPDTQYF
TGTGCCAGCAGTATGTGGGGCCCAGATACGCAGTATTTT
>TRBJ2-3|TRBV6-2/TRBV6-3|TRBD2|few
CASSLPGGRGDTQYF
TGTGCCAGCAGTTTACCGGGGGGGCGCGGAGATACGCAGTATTTT
>TRBJ2-3|TRBV7-9|NA|NA
CASSLGLGRTDTQYF
TGTGCCAGCAGCTTAGGACTAGGACGCACAGATACGCAGTATTTT
>TRBJ2-3|TRBV2|TRBD2|NA
CASRWREGLDTQYF
TGTGCCAGCAGATGGCGGGAGGGCCTCGATACGCAGTATTTT
>TRBJ2-3|TRBV28|TRBD2|NA
CASSPGGLAGLTSTDTQYF
TGTGCCAGCAGTCCGGGGGGACTAGCGGGACTAACTAGCACAGATACGCAGTATTTT
>TRBJ2-5|TRBV7-9|TRBD1|NA
CASSFEALPRRGINEQYF
TGTGCCAGCAGCTTTGAGGCCCTCCCCCGCAGGGGGATAAATGAGCAGTACTTC
>TRBJ1-2|TRBV20-1|TRBD1|NA
CSGGTGGAGGYTF
TGCAGTGGGGGGACAGGGGGCGCAGGAGGCTACACCTTC
>TRBJ2-7|TRBV20-1|NA|NA
CSARVDRTNYEQYF
TGCAGTGCTAGAGTTGACCGGACAAACTACGAGCAGTACTTC
>TRBJ2-1|TRBV12-3/TRBV12-4|NA|NA
CASSPTSNEQFF
TGTGCCAGCAGTCCTACTAGCAATGAGCAGTTCTTC
>TRBJ2-3|TRBV6-2/TRBV6-3|TRBD2|once
CASTTQHLAGGPHTQYF
TGTGCCAGCACGACCCAGCATCTAGCGGGAGGCCCTCATACGCAGTATTTT
>TRBJ2-1|TRBV7-3|NA|NA
CASSLGRNREQFF
TGTGCCAGCAGCTTAGGTCGCAATAGGGAGCAGTTCTTC
>TRBJ2-7|TRBV30|TRBD2|NA
CAWAGSGTSYEQYF
TGTGCCTGGGCGGGTAGCGGGACCTCCTACGAGCAGTACTTC
>TRBJ2-1|TRBV6-6|TRBD1|NA
CASSDIDRVGEQFF
TGTGCCAGCAGTGACATCGACAGGGTGGGTGAGCAGTTCTTC
>TRBJ2-3|TRBV28|TRBD1|NA
CASRMDRLTDTQYF
TGTGCCAGCAGGATGGACAGGCTCACAGATACGCAGTATTTT
>TRBJ1-5|TRBV20-1|NA|NA
CSAMGDSSNQPQHF
TGCAGTGCTATGGGGGACTCTAGCAATCAGCCCCAGCATTTT
>TRBJ1-2|TRBV6-5|NA|NA
CASSERSGGYTF
TGTGCCAGCAGTGAGAGGTCAGGTGGCTACACCTTC
>TRBJ2-1|TRBV4-1|TRBD2|once
CASSQERTSMNNEQFF
TGCGCCAGCAGCCAAGAACGGACTAGTATGAACAATGAGCAGTTCTTC
>TRBJ2-5|TRBV6-5|NA|once
CASSRGSLGQETQYF
TGTGCCAGCAGCAGGGGAAGCCTAGGGCAAGAGACCCAGTACTTC
>TRBJ2-3|TRBV12-3/TRBV12-4|NA|NA
CASIRDTCTDTQYF
TGTGCCAGCATAAGGGACACTTGCACAGATACGCAGTATTTT
>TRBJ2-1|TRBV5-1|NA|few
CASSVNSHNEQFF
TGCGCCAGCAGCGTCAACTCCCACAATGAGCAGTTCTTC
>TRBJ2-6|TRBV20-1|TRBD1|many
CSARGDRGHSGANVLTF
TGCAGTGCTAGGGGGGACAGGGGTCACTCTGGGGCCAACGTCCTGACTTTC
>TRBJ2-3|TRBV13|NA|NA
CASSLVSVGGRDTQYF
TGTGCCAGCAGCTTAGTATCGGTTGGAGGGAGAGATACGCAGTATTTT
>TRBJ1-6|TRBV7-2|NA|once
CASSPRQVLKNSPLHF
TGTGCCAGCAGCCCGCGACAGGTCCTTAAGAATTCACCCCTCCACTTT
>TRBJ2-7|TRBV14|TRBD1|NA
CASSRTGRSSYEQYF
TGTGCCAGCAGCCGGACAGGGAGGAGCTCCTACGAGCAGTACTTC